This T cell receptor beta chain stems from a study of CD8+CD57+ T cells in acquired aplastic anemia. Study findings and constraints: Comparison of patients with controls identified 25 to 30 shared CD8+ CDR3 sequences.

There are many counts of this clonotype. The target antigen is unknown. This CDR3 has 14 amino acids. Losses at the gene ends were 5 bases for V and 4 bases for J; bases not matched to a gene: 5. The germline gives CDR1 SNHLY, CDR2 FYNNEI. Genomic DNA was employed as the template in profiling TCR beta VDJ and CDR3. TCRdb reanalysed the reads using MiXCR and keeps one entry per CDR3 protein. The sample includes some 240,000 distinct CDR3 sequences, 30% to 40% of them seen just once. The receptor was derived from a human donor in good health, serving as a control. The chain joins TRBV2 to TRBJ1-2, with 9 bases aligning to TRBD1. The sequencing input was sorted CD4+, CD8+, or CD8+CD57+ T cells (not recorded which) from PBMCs. The CDR3 loop reads CASSYSGQGYGYTF. For the CDR3, the DNA is TGTGCCAGCAGTTACTCGGGACAGGGCTATGGCTACACCTTC.